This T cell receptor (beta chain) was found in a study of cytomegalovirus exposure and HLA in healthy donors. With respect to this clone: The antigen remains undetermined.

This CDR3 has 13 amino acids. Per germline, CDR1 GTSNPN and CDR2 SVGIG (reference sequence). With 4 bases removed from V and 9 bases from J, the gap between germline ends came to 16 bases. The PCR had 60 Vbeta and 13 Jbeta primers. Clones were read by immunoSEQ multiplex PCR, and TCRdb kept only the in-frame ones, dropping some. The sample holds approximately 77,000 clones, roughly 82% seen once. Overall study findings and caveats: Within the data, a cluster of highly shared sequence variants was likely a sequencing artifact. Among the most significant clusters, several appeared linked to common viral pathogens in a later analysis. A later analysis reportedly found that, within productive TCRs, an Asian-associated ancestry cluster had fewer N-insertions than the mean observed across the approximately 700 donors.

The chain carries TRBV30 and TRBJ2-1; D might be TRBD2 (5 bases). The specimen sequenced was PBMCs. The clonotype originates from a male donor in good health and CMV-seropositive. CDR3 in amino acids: CAWKADRFAEQFF. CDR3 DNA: TGTGCCTGGAAAGCGGATCGTTTTGCTGAGCAGTTCTTC.